The following is a T cell receptor (beta chain) sequence with its context. CDR3 length equals 13 residues. Between the trimmed V and J ends, which lost 0 bases and 9 bases, there was a span of 15 bases. Germline CDR1 is GTSNPN and CDR2 is SVGIG (reference sequence). Original processing notes: Reference gene primer amplification gave estimated nucleated cell counts. The data were produced by immunoSEQ multiplex PCR, yet TCRdb's version contains in-frame clones alone and is incomplete. The DNA gave D and trimming, while V, J and clone size come from that table. The sample lists some 150,000 clones, 70% to 90% occurring once. This sample is part of a study of blood T cell repertoires in COVID-19. Looking at the study overall: The origin of the acute and convalescent COVID-19 samples was the United States, Italy and Spain. PBMCs, B-cell-depleted T cells, or T cells provided the cDNA or gDNA that made up the material.

This receptor was obtained from a woman aged 60-75 years with acute or convalescent COVID-19. The chain recombines TRBV30 with TRBJ2-7; no firm D call. Sequencing input: peripheral blood. The CDR3 loop reads CAWSVDTIYGQYF. The CDR3 region has the DNA TGTGCCTGGAGTGTAGACACGATTTATGGGCAGTACTTC.